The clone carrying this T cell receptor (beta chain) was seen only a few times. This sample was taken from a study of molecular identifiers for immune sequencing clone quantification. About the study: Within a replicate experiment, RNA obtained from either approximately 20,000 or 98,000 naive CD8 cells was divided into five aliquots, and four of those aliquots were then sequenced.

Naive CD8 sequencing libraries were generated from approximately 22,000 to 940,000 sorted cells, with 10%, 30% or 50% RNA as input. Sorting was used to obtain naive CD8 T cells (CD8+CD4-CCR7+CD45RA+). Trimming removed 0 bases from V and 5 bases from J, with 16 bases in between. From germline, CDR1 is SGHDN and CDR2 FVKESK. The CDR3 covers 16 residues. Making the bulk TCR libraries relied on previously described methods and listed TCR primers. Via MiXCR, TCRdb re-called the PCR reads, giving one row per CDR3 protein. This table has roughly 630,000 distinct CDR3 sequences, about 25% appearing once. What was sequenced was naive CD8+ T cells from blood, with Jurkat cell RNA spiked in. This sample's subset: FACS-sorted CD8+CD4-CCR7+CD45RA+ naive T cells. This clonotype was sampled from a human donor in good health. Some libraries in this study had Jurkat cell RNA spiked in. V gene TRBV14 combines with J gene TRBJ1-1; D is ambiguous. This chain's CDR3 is CASSQDIVRLGTEAFF. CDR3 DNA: TGTGCCAGCAGCCAAGATATTGTCAGGTTAGGTACTGAAGCTTTCTTT. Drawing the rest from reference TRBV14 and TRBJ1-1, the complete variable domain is EAGVTQFPSHSVIEKGQTVTLRCDPISGHDNLYWYRRVMGKEIKFLLHFVKESKQDESGMPNNRFLAERTGGTYSTLKVQPAELEDSGVYFCASSQDIVRLGTEAFFGQGTRLTVV.